The present T cell receptor (beta chain) was sequenced within a study of human T cells and chemical hapten exposure. Overall study context: Each patient's scalp received weekly diphenylcyclopropenone throughout the roughly 23-week study.

TCRdb fed the RACE reads into MiXCR, producing one record per CDR3 protein. The repertoire holds about 30,000 distinct CDR3 sequences, with almost 6% as singletons. This clonotype was picked up many times. Described time point: patch test 3, about 24 weeks after DPC sensitization. Treatment specified: therapeutic diphenylcyclopropenone sensitization with weekly scalp DPC. The receptor comes from a man aged 30 to 39 with alopecia areata. Some clones in this sample may be carry-over from other donors' samples. Specimen: whole blood, collected in connection with sensitization to the hapten diphenylcyclopropenone (DPC).

CDR3 sequence (DNA): TGTGCCAGCAGTTCCCGTCTCCTGGTGGGCAAAAACATTCAGTACTTC. It codes for CASSSRLLVGKNIQYF. V usage is TRBV27 and J usage is TRBJ2-4; unclear D gene. The ends were cut back, 4 bases at V and 3 bases at J, with 16 bases in the middle. The CDR3 extends over 16 amino acids. Per the germline V gene, CDR1 is MNHEY and CDR2 is SMNVEV (reference sequence).